One and the same sample provided the 28 T cell receptor beta chains below, sequenced in a study of T-cell memory formation after mild COVID-19. TCRdb analysed the 5' RACE reads with MiXCR anew, one entry per CDR3 protein. The sample carries approximately 500,000 distinct CDR3 sequences, 20% to 30% recorded once. Specimen: PBMCs or a T cell subset sorted from them (not recorded which). These receptors were taken from an adult woman who had mild COVID-19 (a few samples of this study predate the infection). Cell type and time point are not known.

This clonotype was counted only a few times. V gene TRBV5-1 combines with J gene TRBJ1-1; D remains ambiguous. In germline, CDR1 is SGHRS, CDR2 YFSETQ. The CDR3 is 12 residues long. Deletions cut 1 base from V and 9 bases from J, with 10 bases between. CDR3 DNA: TGCGCCAGCAGCTTGTGGGCGGGCCAAGCTTTCTTT. Its translation is CASSLWAGQAFF. Full variable domain (missing parts from reference TRBV5-1 and TRBJ1-1): KAGVTQTPRYLIKTRGQQVTLSCSPISGHRSVSWYQQTPGQGLQFLFEYFSETQRNKGNFPGRFSGRQFSNSRSEMNVSTLELGDSALYLCASSLWAGQAFFGQGTRLTVV.

The chain combines TRBV19 with TRBJ2-7; D unclear. The V gene's germline CDR1 is LNHDA and CDR2 SQIVND (reference sequence). The CDR3 has 15 amino acids. Trimming removed 4 bases at V and 4 bases at J, with 17 bases between. CDR3 nucleotides: TGTGCCAGTAGTAAGGTAGCCGCTACACTATACGAGCAGTACTTC. This gives the protein CASSKVAATLYEQYF.

J is TRBJ2-7 and V is TRBV12-3 or TRBV12-4; tentative D call: TRBD1 (5 bases). CDR3 length: 13 amino acids. V lost 3 bases to trimming and J lost 7 bases, with 13 bases between them. CDR3 DNA: TGTGCCAGCAGTTTCCCAGGGCCTGGAGAGCAGTACTTC. This sequence encodes CASSFPGPGEQYF.

The chain joins TRBV7-3 to TRBJ2-2; D gene unclear. V was cut by 2 bases and J by 1 base, with 8 bases left in between. CDR1 is SGHTA, CDR2 FQGTGA, per germline. This CDR3 is 15 amino acids long. DNA of the CDR3: TGTGCCAGCAGCTTAGGGCCCCTGAACACCGGGGAGCTGTTTTTT. Translated, it gives CASSLGPLNTGELFF.

This clonotype was seen a few times. V gene TRBV14 combines with J gene TRBJ2-5; the D gene is possibly TRBD2 (6 bases). The CDR3 consists of 13 residues. Trimming shortened V by 1 base and J by 7 bases, and 10 bases separated the two germline ends. Germline V gives CDR1 SGHDN, CDR2 FVKESK. CDR3 region: CASSQAGRGTQYF. CDR3 nucleotides: TGTGCCAGCAGCCAAGCGGGGCGGGGGACCCAGTACTTC.

This chain uses TRBV12-3 or TRBV12-4 with TRBJ1-3, with 9 bases lining up with TRBD1. There are 15 residues in the CDR3. After removal of 7 bases from V and 0 bases from J, the junction contained 4 bases not matched to a gene. CDR3 region: CASTRDRASGNTIYF. The CDR3 DNA is TGTGCCAGCACCCGGGACAGGGCCTCTGGAAACACCATATATTTT.

This chain joins TRBV4-3 and TRBJ2-3, with D uncertain. The CDR3 length is 15 residues. Germline assignment: CDR1 LGHNA and CDR2 YSLEER. The ends were cut back, 6 bases at V and 0 bases at J, with 13 bases in the middle. This CDR3 reads CASSDRAQSTDTQYF. Here the CDR3 DNA reads TGCGCCAGCAGTGACCGGGCCCAGAGCACAGATACGCAGTATTTT.

The V call is TRBV3-1, the J call TRBJ1-2; possible D gene TRBD1, 5 bases. Germline V gene data show CDR1 as LGHDT and CDR2 as YNNKEL (reference sequence). With 1 base removed from V and 4 bases from J, the gap between germline ends came to 10 bases. The CDR3 extends over 14 amino acids. CDR3 coding DNA: TGTGCCAGCAGCCAAGGGTCGACAGCCTATGGCTACACCTTC. Translating gives CASSQGSTAYGYTF. The whole variable domain, remainder taken from reference TRBV3-1 and TRBJ1-2, is DTAVSQTPKYLVTQMGNDKSIKCEQNLGHDTMYWYKQDSKKFLKIMFSYNNKELIINETVPNRFSPKSPDKAHLNLHINSLELGDSAVYFCASSQGSTAYGYTFGSGTRLTVV.

This chain links TRBV12-3 or TRBV12-4 with TRBJ2-2, with D hard to call. The CDR3 contains 15 residues. V lost 1 base and J lost 3, with 9 bases in between. The DNA for the CDR3 is TGTGCCAGCAGTTTAGGGCCCCTCGACACCGGGGAGCTGTTTTTT. The encoded protein is CASSLGPLDTGELFF.

CDR3 coding DNA: TGTGCCAGCAGCTTTGTAGCGGGAGCTAGTCGGGAGACCCAGTACTTC. Protein product: CASSFVAGASRETQYF. The V and J genes are TRBV11-2 and TRBJ2-5; TRBD2 aligns across 9 bases. V shed 3 bases and J 5 bases; nucleotides not matched to a gene: 10. Looked up from germline, CDR1 is SGHAT and CDR2 is FQNNGV. This CDR3 has 16 amino acids.

CDR3 coding DNA: TGTGCCAGCAGTTTACCCGGGAACACAGATACGCAGTATTTT. It is translated as CASSLPGNTDTQYF. V gene TRBV12-3 or TRBV12-4 combines with J gene TRBJ2-3, with D possibly being TRBD2 (5 bases). Deletions cut 2 bases from V and 2 bases from J, with 8 bases between. This CDR3 region has 14 residues.

About this clonotype: Germline is not matched at one junction end, which may reflect a read error. The gene calls are TRBV5-1 and TRBJ2-3; 9 bases line up with TRBD2. The CDR3 consists of 15 residues. The germline V gene encodes CDR1 SGHRS and CDR2 YFSETQ. CDR3 bases: TGCGCCAGCAGGTCTAGCGGGATTTCGACAGATACGAAGTATTTT. It translates to CASRSSGISTDTKYF.

The gene calls are TRBV9 and TRBJ2-3; D might be TRBD1 (6 bases). The ends were cut back, 2 bases at V and 4 bases at J, with 17 bases in the middle. The CDR3 has 16 amino acids. Germline lookup yields CDR1 SGDLS and CDR2 YYNGEE. Here the CDR3 reads CASSVDSAQGSDTQYF. The CDR3 bases are TGTGCCAGCAGCGTTGACAGCGCCCAGGGGTCAGATACGCAGTATTTT.

The chain carries TRBV5-1 and TRBJ2-2; D call uncertain. The CDR3 length is 14 residues. V lost 3 bases, J lost 4 bases, and 10 bases lay in between. The germline V gene has CDR1 SGHRS and CDR2 YFSETQ. The CDR3 spells CASSSLVGTGELFF. The CDR3 coding sequence is TGCGCCAGCAGCTCCCTGGTGGGCACCGGGGAGCTGTTTTTT. Combining the CDR3 with reference TRBV5-1 and TRBJ2-2 gives the whole variable domain KAGVTQTPRYLIKTRGQQVTLSCSPISGHRSVSWYQQTPGQGLQFLFEYFSETQRNKGNFPGRFSGRQFSNSRSEMNVSTLELGDSALYLCASSSLVGTGELFFGEGSRLTVL.

This clonotype was observed a few times. Relative to the germline gene, one junction end is altered; a read error may explain this. The chain links TRBV7-2 to TRBJ1-2, with D possibly TRBD1 on 6 matching bases. The CDR3 contains 16 residues. Germline loops: CDR1 SGHTA, CDR2 FQGNSA. CDR3 amino acids: CASRLGGPRANYGYTF. The DNA for the CDR3 is TGTGCCAGCAGATTAGGGGGGCCGCGAGCTAACTATGGCTACACCTTC.

This clonotype was picked up a small number of times. The chain recombines TRBV15 with TRBJ2-4; D is tentatively TRBD1 or TRBD2 (5 bases each). Trimming shortened V by 3 bases and J by 0 bases, and 12 bases separated the two germline ends. Germline V gene sequence: CDR1 LNHNV, CDR2 YYDKDF (reference sequence). The CDR3 sequence is 16 residues long. The CDR3: CATSSPGTTAKNIQYF. The CDR3 DNA follows: TGTGCCACCAGCAGTCCGGGGACGACAGCCAAAAACATTCAGTACTTC.

In its sample, this clonotype was seen a few times. The chain employs TRBV25-1 and TRBJ2-3; D gene ambiguous. CDR3 length: 14 amino acids. The V gene's germline CDR1 is MGHDK and CDR2 SYGVNS. The V gene lost 2 bases and the J gene lost 7 bases, with 13 bases spanning the gap. The CDR3 coding sequence is TGTGCCAGCAGTGAAGCTAGTCGCGGCAATACGCAGTATTTT. Protein: CASSEASRGNTQYF.

The chain carries TRBV10-3 and TRBJ2-3, with a weak D call TRBD2 (6 bases). This CDR3 has 16 amino acids. V shed 6 bases and J shed 3 bases, with 19 bases lying between them. Germline lookup yields CDR1 ENHRY and CDR2 SYGVKD. The CDR3 coding sequence is TGTGCCATCAGGCCCACTGCGGGAAGGGGAACAGATACGCAGTATTTT. This gives the protein CAIRPTAGRGTDTQYF.

V is TRBV3-1 and J is TRBJ1-5; no firm D call. This CDR3 is 12 amino acids long. CDR1 and CDR2 (germline): LGHDT, YNNKEL (reference sequence). Between the trimmed V and J ends, which lost 3 bases and 5 bases, there was a span of 5 bases. The CDR3 DNA sequence: TGTGCCAGCAGCCACCTTCATCAGCCCCAGCATTTT. Translating it yields CASSHLHQPQHF. The variable domain in full, completed from reference TRBV3-1 and TRBJ1-5, reads DTAVSQTPKYLVTQMGNDKSIKCEQNLGHDTMYWYKQDSKKFLKIMFSYNNKELIINETVPNRFSPKSPDKAHLNLHINSLELGDSAVYFCASSHLHQPQHFGDGTRLSIL.

V usage is TRBV7-2 and J usage is TRBJ2-7, with 11 bases lining up with TRBD2. V shed 6 bases and J 6 bases; nucleotides not matched to a gene: 7. The CDR3 is 14 residues long. Germline V gene lookup returns CDR1 SGHTA and CDR2 FQGNSA. The CDR3 nucleotides are TGTGCCAGCAGAACGACCGGGACTAGCGGCGAGCAGTACTTC. Its protein is CASRTTGTSGEQYF.

Many counts were recorded for this clonotype. The chain recombines TRBV6-2 or TRBV6-3 with TRBJ2-1, with 7 bases that match TRBD2. With V trimmed by 0 bases and J by 4 bases, 18 bases remained unmatched. The CDR3 runs 20 residues. CDR1 and CDR2 from the germline V gene are MNHEY and SVGEGT. CDR3 DNA: TGTGCCAGCAGTTACTCGAGCACGGGGGTAGCGGGCCCAGGATACAATGAGCAGTTCTTC. This translates into CASSYSSTGVAGPGYNEQFF.

The rearrangement uses TRBV6-5 and TRBJ2-7; 11 bases fit TRBD2. CDR1 and CDR2 (germline): MNHEY, SVGAGI. The CDR3 totals 13 residues. With V trimmed by 5 bases and J by 5 bases, 2 bases remained unmatched. The CDR3: CASSQTSGNEQYF. The DNA for the CDR3 is TGTGCCAGCAGTCAGACTAGCGGGAACGAGCAGTACTTC.

This clonotype was seen a few times. V and J are TRBV7-9 and TRBJ2-5; D is possibly TRBD1 (5 bases). This CDR3 contains 14 residues. The V and J ends lost 3 bases and 5 bases respectively, with 13 bases between them. CDR1 is SEHNR, CDR2 FQNEAQ, per germline (reference sequence). CDR3 coding DNA: TGTGCCAGCAGCTTCGACAGCCTTGGGGAGACCCAGTACTTC. Translated: CASSFDSLGETQYF.

The chain recombines TRBV5-1 with TRBJ2-1; 10 nucleotides agree with TRBD1. Germline V CDR1 and CDR2: SGHRS, YFSETQ. The CDR3 sequence is 17 residues long. V dropped 4 bases and J dropped 2; count of bases not matched to a gene: 9. CDR3 amino acids: CASSQDPGQGTYNEQFF. The CDR3 coding sequence is TGCGCCAGCAGCCAGGATCCGGGACAGGGGACCTACAATGAGCAGTTCTTC.

The CDR3 bases are TGTGCCAGTCGGACCGGGACAGGGGTTAATCAGCCCCAGCATTTT. Amino acids: CASRTGTGVNQPQHF. The chain links TRBV6-5 to TRBJ1-5; 10 bases agree with TRBD1. The CDR3 has 15 residues. The V segment lost 9 bases and the J segment 4 bases; nucleotides outside the gene matches: 9. CDR1 is MNHEY, CDR2 SVGAGI, per germline.

This chain connects TRBV7-9 to TRBJ2-1, with 7 bases lining up with TRBD1. V lost 1 base to trimming and J lost 5 bases; unmatched junction nucleotides: 5. The CDR3 runs 15 residues. Per the germline V gene, CDR1 is SEHNR and CDR2 is FQNEAQ (reference sequence). The CDR3 protein is CASSLGRGNHNEQFF. The CDR3 DNA sequence: TGTGCCAGCAGCTTAGGCAGGGGGAACCACAATGAGCAGTTCTTC.

This clonotype was detected a few times. The V gene is TRBV7-6, the J gene TRBJ1-3; perhaps TRBD1 as D (6 bases). The V gene lost 2 bases and the J gene lost 2 bases, with 10 bases spanning the gap. This CDR3 has 15 residues. Germline CDR1 SGHVS, CDR2 FNYEAQ. The CDR3 nucleotides read TGTGCCAGCAGCTTACGTAGGGGGGCTGGAAACACCATATATTTT. It codes for CASSLRRGAGNTIYF.

This clonotype occurred a few times. The V call is TRBV5-1, the J call TRBJ2-5; the D gene is possibly TRBD2 (6 bases). V lost 4 bases to trimming and J lost 2 bases, with 12 bases between them. CDR1 is SGHRS and CDR2 is YFSETQ in the germline V gene. This CDR3 is built from 14 residues. The CDR3 region is CASSLRDGQETQYF. Here the CDR3 DNA reads TGCGCCAGCAGCCTGCGGGACGGACAAGAGACCCAGTACTTC.